The TCR beta chain described here comes from a study of T cell changes during pregnancy in multiple sclerosis. The table came from immunoSEQ multiplex PCR; TCRdb's copy has only in-frame clones and leaves some out. The sample records tens of thousands of clones, more than 85% being singletons. Germline CDR1 and CDR2: GTSNPN and SVGIG (reference sequence). V trimming: 4 bases; J trimming: 3 bases; junction bases outside the gene matches: 5. The CDR3 is 13 residues long. The TCR was taken from a female donor with multiple sclerosis, enrolled in a pregnancy study. The chain carries TRBV30 and TRBJ1-2, with 7 nucleotides matching TRBD1. Here the sequenced sample was peripheral blood, taken before pregnancy. The CDR3 nucleotides are TGTGCCTGGAAGCAAGGGGGCCACTATGGCTACACCTTC. Translated: CAWKQGGHYGYTF. Based on the CDR3 plus reference TRBV30 and TRBJ1-2, the full variable domain is SQTIHQWPATLVQPVGSPLSLECTVEGTSNPNLYWYRQAAGRGLQLLFYSVGIGQISSEVPQNLSASRPQDRQFILSSKKLLLSDSGFYLCAWKQGGHYGYTFGSGTRLTVV.